These T cell receptor beta chains were read from a single sample in a study of T cell responses to AZD1222 COVID-19 vaccine. Produced via immunoSEQ multiplex PCR; TCRdb's table is partial and in-frame only. The sample holds 130,000 or so clones; around 92% are singletons and the top ten take roughly 2%. The material sequenced was peripheral blood, taken 28 days after the second AZD1222 dose. The source is an adult who received the AZD1222 COVID-19 vaccine. CDR3s include the opening cysteine and the closing phenylalanine or tryptophan. Each record gives: J gene, clone size, D gene, V gene, CDR3 DNA, CDR3 protein. A D gene is named only where the DNA matches it firmly. Size is stated for part of the rows, as once, few or many counts, or as a class when the clone is expanded.

>TRBJ1-2|NA|NA|TRBV6-5
TGTGCCAGCATTCTAAGAGGGCAGGGGCAAGGCTACACCTTC
CASILRGQGQGYTF
>TRBJ2-4|NA|NA|TRBV18
TGTGCCAGCTCACGTTCCGACATTCAGTACTTC
CASSRSDIQYF
>TRBJ1-2|NA|NA|TRBV4-1
TGCGCCAGCAGCCAAGAGGAAGGGGGTAACTATGGCTACACCTTC
CASSQEEGGNYGYTF
>TRBJ2-1|NA|TRBD1|TRBV2
TGTGCCAGCAGGGACAGGGGGACCTACAATGAGCAGTTCTTC
CASRDRGTYNEQFF
>TRBJ2-4|NA|NA|TRBV6-5
TGTGCCAGCAGGCCCGCGGTGGGAAACATTCAGTACTTC
CASRPAVGNIQYF
>TRBJ2-2|NA|NA|TRBV30
TGTGCCTGGAGTGCCCTAGGAGCGAACACCGGGGAGCTGTTTTTT
CAWSALGANTGELFF
>TRBJ2-5|NA|NA|TRBV11-2
TGTGCCAGCACCCAGCGGCCATCTGGGGCCCAGTACTTC
CASTQRPSGAQYF
>TRBJ2-3|NA|NA|TRBV6-5
TGTGCCAGCACCAGAGAAGTAGAAAGCACAGATACGCAGTATTTT
CASTREVESTDTQYF
>TRBJ1-5|NA|NA|TRBV6-2/TRBV6-3
TGTGCCAGCAACCCGGTGGATAGCAATCAGCCCCAGCATTTT
CASNPVDSNQPQHF
>TRBJ1-6|NA|NA|TRBV6-5
TGTGCCAGCAGTTACAGGGGTCCAAATTCACCCCTCCACTTT
CASSYRGPNSPLHF
>TRBJ1-1|NA|NA|TRBV2
TGTGCCAGCAGTGAACAGGGGTTCTACACTGAAGCTTTCTTT
CASSEQGFYTEAFF
>TRBJ1-6|NA|TRBD1|TRBV2
TGTGCCAGCGGTCCTCGGACAGGGGAAAATTCACCCCTCCACTTT
CASGPRTGENSPLHF
>TRBJ2-1|NA|NA|TRBV9
TGTGCCAGCAGCGGAGTAGCAGACTCCTACAATGAGCAGTTCTTC
CASSGVADSYNEQFF
>TRBJ1-2|NA|NA|TRBV5-4
TGTGCCAGCAGCTTTCACAGCCATGGCTACACCTTC
CASSFHSHGYTF
>TRBJ1-2|NA|TRBD1|TRBV24-1
TGTGCCACCAGTGACTCCCTGACAGGGGATGGCTACACCTTC
CATSDSLTGDGYTF
>TRBJ2-1|NA|NA|TRBV5-1
TGCGCCAGCAGCTTGGCCCCAGGGTTTAATGAGCAGTTCTTC
CASSLAPGFNEQFF
>TRBJ1-2|NA|NA|TRBV7-2
TGTGCCAGCAGCTACCTTCTTAGGGATGGCTACACCTTC
CASSYLLRDGYTF
>TRBJ2-3|NA|NA|TRBV5-1
TGCGCCAGCAGCCGCAGGGCCGATACGCAGTATTTT
CASSRRADTQYF
>TRBJ1-4|NA|NA|TRBV20-1
TGCAGTGCTAGTGGTCAGACTAATGAAAAACTGTTTTTT
CSASGQTNEKLFF
>TRBJ1-3|NA|TRBD1|TRBV24-1
TGTGCCACCAGTGATCCGACAGGGAAAGGAAACACCATATATTTT
CATSDPTGKGNTIYF
>TRBJ1-1|NA|NA|TRBV29-1
TGCAGCGTTGGGGACTTGGGGTACACTGAAGCTTTCTTT
CSVGDLGYTEAFF
>TRBJ2-7|once|NA|TRBV10-1
TGCGCCAGCAGCCAGGGACGGTTGAGCTCCTACGAGCAGTACTTC
CASSQGRLSSYEQYF
>TRBJ1-1|NA|NA|TRBV6-5
TGTGCCAGCAGACCCCAACAGGGTAGGACTGAAGCTTTCTTT
CASRPQQGRTEAFF
>TRBJ2-5|NA|NA|TRBV9
TGTGCCAGCAGCGGAGGCCGGGGTTTAGAGACCCAGTACTTC
CASSGGRGLETQYF
>TRBJ2-3|NA|NA|TRBV24-1
TGTGCCACCAGTGACGCGGGGACAGATACGCAGTATTTT
CATSDAGTDTQYF
>TRBJ1-5|NA|NA|TRBV10-2
TGCGCCAGCCAGTTCGGCAATCAGCCCCAGCATTTT
CASQFGNQPQHF
>TRBJ1-2|few|NA|TRBV7-9
TGTGCCAGCAGCTTTCCCACGGATCGGCATGGCTACACCTTC
CASSFPTDRHGYTF
>TRBJ1-3|NA|TRBD1|TRBV11-3
TGTGCCAGCAGCTTAGGAGTCGGGCAGGGGGCAAGAAACACCATATATTTT
CASSLGVGQGARNTIYF
>TRBJ2-1|NA|TRBD2|TRBV5-1
TGCGCCAGCAGCCAGACTAGCGGAGTCTACAATGAGCAGTTCTTC
CASSQTSGVYNEQFF
>TRBJ1-1|NA|NA|TRBV12-3/TRBV12-4
TGTGCCAGCAGGGTCAGGGGGAACACTGAAGCTTTCTTT
CASRVRGNTEAFF
>TRBJ1-4|few|NA|TRBV6-6
TGTGCCAGCAGAAGGGGAGGGATTAATGAAAAACTGTTTTTT
CASRRGGINEKLFF
>TRBJ2-1|NA|NA|TRBV10-1
TGCGCCAGCAGTCACTACAAGGGTGAGCAGTTCTTC
CASSHYKGEQFF
>TRBJ1-2|NA|TRBD1|TRBV18
TGTGCCAGCTCGCCCCGGGACAGGGCCTATGGCTACACCTTC
CASSPRDRAYGYTF
>TRBJ1-2|NA|TRBD1|TRBV14
TGTGCCAGCAGCCCAGGGGGGGGAGACTACACCTTC
CASSPGGGDYTF
>TRBJ1-1|NA|NA|TRBV5-5
TGTGCCAGCAGCTTTAGGGTTGACACTGAAGCTTTCTTT
CASSFRVDTEAFF
>TRBJ2-1|NA|TRBD2|TRBV5-1
TGCGCCAGCAGCTTGCACGGGGGGGACAATGAGCAGTTCTTC
CASSLHGGDNEQFF
>TRBJ1-1|NA|NA|TRBV3-1/TRBV3-2
TGTGCCAGCAGCCAAGGACGGAGGGGGAGCACTGAAGCTTTCTTT
CASSQGRRGSTEAFF
>TRBJ1-5|NA|NA|TRBV28
TGTGCCAGCAGTTTGGGGGGGTTCAATCAGCCCCAGCATTTT
CASSLGGFNQPQHF
>TRBJ2-1|NA|NA|TRBV3-1/TRBV3-2
TGTGCCAGCAGCCAATCTAGGGAGTACAATGAGCAGTTCTTC
CASSQSREYNEQFF
>TRBJ2-1|NA|TRBD2|TRBV7-9
TGTGCCAGCAGCTTAGCCCCCGGGACTAGATCCAATGAGCAGTTCTTC
CASSLAPGTRSNEQFF
>TRBJ1-5|NA|NA|TRBV6-5
TGTGCCAGCCATGCAGGACACTTCAATCAGCCCCAGCATTTT
CASHAGHFNQPQHF
>TRBJ2-3|NA|TRBD2|TRBV5-1
TGCGCCAGCAGCCTCAGGCCGACTAGCGGGAGGACTAACACAGATACGCAGTATTTT
CASSLRPTSGRTNTDTQYF
>TRBJ1-4|once|TRBD1|TRBV5-1
TGCGCCAGCAGCACGGGACAGGGTCACGAAAAACTGTTTTTT
CASSTGQGHEKLFF
>TRBJ2-3|once|NA|TRBV28
TGTGCCAGCAGTTATGATACGCAGTATTTT
CASSYDTQYF
>TRBJ2-2|NA|NA|TRBV19
TGTGCCAGTAGCCCAGGGCAGGGGGGGGCCGGGGAGCTGTTTTTT
CASSPGQGGAGELFF
>TRBJ1-1|NA|NA|TRBV11-3
TGTGCCAGCAGCTTAACCGTGGGCTTGGAAGCTTTCTTT
CASSLTVGLEAFF
>TRBJ1-5|once|TRBD1|TRBV19
TGTGCCAGTACGTGGACAGGGATGGATCAGCCCCAGCATTTT
CASTWTGMDQPQHF
>TRBJ1-2|NA|NA|TRBV7-8
TGTGCCAGCAGCCCCCCGGACCGAATCTATGGCTACACCTTC
CASSPPDRIYGYTF
>TRBJ1-5|NA|NA|TRBV7-9
TGTGCCAGCAGCTTAGCGCTGGCAGGGAATCAGCCCCAGCATTTT
CASSLALAGNQPQHF
>TRBJ1-1|NA|NA|TRBV5-1
TGCGCCAGCAGCCTGGCGGAGGGAATGAACACTGAAGCTTTCTTT
CASSLAEGMNTEAFF
>TRBJ2-1|NA|TRBD2|TRBV9
TGTGCCAGCAGCGTAGCTAGCGGGACTTACAATGAGCAGTTCTTC
CASSVASGTYNEQFF
>TRBJ1-2|NA|NA|TRBV30
TGTGCCTGGAGTGTAGGGGCTCTGGGAGGCTACACCTTC
CAWSVGALGGYTF
>TRBJ1-6|NA|TRBD1|TRBV19
TGTGCCAGTCGACCGGGACAGGGAAATCTTTCACCCCTCCACTTT
CASRPGQGNLSPLHF